This entry lists 26 T cell receptor beta chains sequenced from one sample in a study of blood T cell repertoires in COVID-19. Here immunoSEQ multiplex PCR was the method, and the copy in TCRdb shows in-frame clones only, minus some. Among under 250,000 clones listed, about 83% were seen once. Sequencing was done on a sample of peripheral blood. The origin of the receptors is a woman between 45 and 60 years old with active or convalescent COVID-19.

The table lists this clone with a few counts. Other nucleotide sequences in the sample specify the same CDR3. V is TRBV6-5 and J is TRBJ1-4; no reliable D call. CDR1 is MNHEY and CDR2 is SVGAGI in the germline V gene. The V and J ends lost 4 bases and 0 bases respectively, with 9 bases between them. The CDR3 totals 15 residues. CDR3 DNA: TGTGCCAGCAGTTCCGAGGGTGCAACTAATGAAAAACTGTTTTTT. It is translated as CASSSEGATNEKLFF.

The chain links TRBV28 to TRBJ1-2; possible D gene TRBD1, 6 bases. V lost 5 bases, J lost 8 bases, and 15 bases lay in between. The CDR3 sequence is 13 residues long. In germline, CDR1 is MDHEN, CDR2 SYDVKM. CDR3 sequence reads: CASSPSRGGGYTF. CDR3 sequence (DNA): TGTGCCAGCAGTCCCTCTCGGGGGGGCGGCTACACCTTC.

This chain joins TRBV18 and TRBJ1-1; D call uncertain. V lost 3 bases, J lost 1 base, and 6 bases lay in between. CDR3 length: 13 residues. Germline CDR1 KGHSH, CDR2 LQKENI. CDR3 nucleotide sequence: TGTGCCAGCTCACCCGACAAGAACACTGAAGCTTTCTTT. Translating it yields CASSPDKNTEAFF.

The CDR3 nucleotides are TGTGCCAGCACCATCCCGGGACAGGGGGAATACGAGCAGTACTTC. Encoded protein: CASTIPGQGEYEQYF. The rearrangement links TRBV5-6 to TRBJ2-7; 11 nucleotides match TRBD1. The V segment lost 6 bases and the J segment 4 bases; nucleotides outside the gene matches: 9. Germline V gene data show CDR1 as SGHDT and CDR2 as YYEEEE. The CDR3 extends over 15 amino acids.

The chain carries TRBV7-2 and TRBJ2-5; TRBD2 is a possible D gene (5 bases). The CDR3 extends over 14 amino acids. Looked up from germline, CDR1 is SGHTA and CDR2 is FQGNSA. The V end was cut by 5 bases, the J end by 5 bases, with 15 bases between. The CDR3 coding sequence is TGTGCCAGCAGCGCTCAGGCGGGTGCGGAGACCCAGTACTTC. It encodes CASSAQAGAETQYF. Filled out from reference TRBV7-2 and TRBJ2-5, the complete variable domain reads GAGVSQSPSNKVTEKGKDVELRCDPISGHTALYWYRQSLGQGLEFLIYFQGNSAPDKSGLPSDRFSAERTGGSVSTLTIQRTQQEDSAVYLCASSAQAGAETQYFGPGTRLLVL.

This clone was seen a few times. The rearrangement joins TRBV6-5 to TRBJ1-2; a weak D match, TRBD1 (6 bases). The CDR3 totals 12 residues. The germline gives CDR1 MNHEY, CDR2 SVGAGI. The ends were cut back, 7 bases at V and 3 bases at J, with 9 bases in the middle. CDR3 coding DNA: TGTGCCAGCACTTCAGGGGACTATGGCTACACCTTC. Its translation is CASTSGDYGYTF.

This clone showed up just once. This sequence joins TRBV3-1 (or the pseudogene TRBV3-2) and TRBJ1-5, with TRBD1 identical over 7 bases. CDR1 and CDR2 from the germline V gene are LGHDT and YNNKEL (reference sequence). The CDR3 has 14 amino acids. With 3 bases clipped from V and 4 bases from J, the junction kept 3 bases outside the gene matches. CDR3 DNA sequence: TGTGCCAGCAGCCAGGGGACAGAAAATCAGCCCCAGCATTTT. Amino acid sequence: CASSQGTENQPQHF.

V and J are TRBV28 and TRBJ1-3; D may be TRBD1 (5 bases). The CDR3 loop spans 19 amino acids. Between the trimmed V and J ends, which lost 5 bases and 0 bases, there was a span of 23 bases. Germline loops: CDR1 MDHEN, CDR2 SYDVKM. The CDR3 nucleotides are TGTGCCAGCAGTCCCACGTCCCGCGTGGGGCCGATCTCTGGAAACACCATATATTTT. This sequence encodes CASSPTSRVGPISGNTIYF.

The chain employs TRBV6-6 and TRBJ2-7, with TRBD1 as a possible D gene (6 bases). V was cut by 6 bases and J by 0 bases, with 15 bases left in between. Germline V CDR1 and CDR2: MNHNY, SVGAGI (reference sequence). The CDR3 totals 15 residues. The chain's CDR3 is CASRFDGQSSYEQYV. The DNA for the CDR3 is TGTGCCAGCAGGTTCGACGGACAGAGCTCCTACGAGCAGTACGTC.

This clone was observed a few times. The chain recombines TRBV19 with TRBJ2-4; D might be TRBD1 (6 bases). The germline CDR1 and CDR2 sequences are LNHDA and SQIVND (reference sequence). Trimming stripped 3 bases from V and 6 bases from J, with 12 bases between. The CDR3 is 14 amino acids. The CDR3 is CASSISGDLNIQYF. The CDR3 nucleotides are TGTGCCAGTAGTATTTCAGGGGATCTAAACATTCAGTACTTC.

This chain uses TRBV5-6 with TRBJ1-3; 9 nucleotides line up with TRBD1. Trimming at V came to 1 base and at J to 3 bases, leaving 2 bases not matched to a gene. The CDR3 has 15 residues. CDR1 and CDR2 (germline): SGHDT, YYEEEE. In DNA, the CDR3 is TGTGCCAGCAGCTTGACAGGGGGCTATGGAAACACCATATATTTT. Translated: CASSLTGGYGNTIYF.

This clone was picked up one time. The rearrangement uses TRBV20-1 and TRBJ2-7, with 9 bases that match TRBD2. Germline CDR1 is DFQATT and CDR2 is SNEGSKA (reference sequence). The CDR3 sequence is 17 residues long. The V gene end was trimmed by 3 bases and the J gene end by 0 bases; junction bases not matched to a gene: 12. The CDR3 DNA follows: TGCAGTGCTAGTCAGCCTAGCGGGATTAGGAGCTCCTACGAGCAGTACTTC. Amino acids: CSASQPSGIRSSYEQYF.

The gene calls are TRBV30 and TRBJ1-5, with D possibly TRBD1 on 6 matching bases. Germline lookup yields CDR1 GTSNPN and CDR2 SVGIG (reference sequence). V lost 5 bases and J lost 4, with 9 bases in between. This CDR3 is built from 12 residues. The DNA of the CDR3 is TGTGCCTGGTCTCAGGGGAATCAGCCCCAGCATTTT. Residues: CAWSQGNQPQHF.

This sequence joins TRBV5-1 and TRBJ1-2; 7 positions match TRBD1. V gave up 4 bases and J gave up 7 bases; unmatched junction bases: 10. CDR3 length: 14 amino acids. From germline, CDR1 is SGHRS and CDR2 YFSETQ. CDR3 loop: CASSLGTVALGYTF. CDR3 coding DNA: TGCGCCAGCAGCCTCGGGACAGTGGCTCTTGGCTACACCTTC.

The chain links TRBV4-2 to TRBJ1-1, with no clear D. The length of the CDR3 is 14 residues. The germline gives CDR1 LGHNA, CDR2 YNFKEQ. V dropped 8 bases and J dropped 6 bases, with 19 bases sitting between them. CDR3 in amino acids: CASVPELGRPEAFF. The CDR3 DNA is TGTGCCAGCGTCCCCGAACTAGGGAGGCCTGAAGCTTTCTTT.

The chain recombines TRBV12-1 with TRBJ2-3; the D segment call TRBD1 is taken from the table without a DNA check. TRBV12-1 is listed as a pseudogene. The CDR3 covers 10 residues. CDR3 protein: CARWDRGLHF. In nucleotides, the CDR3 is TGTGCCCGATGGGACAGGGGCCTCCATTTT.

This chain uses TRBV5-1 with TRBJ2-7, with a possible D match to TRBD2 (5 bases). The CDR3 runs 13 residues. Germline CDR1 reads SGHRS; CDR2 reads YFSETQ. The V gene lost 3 bases and the J gene lost 5 bases, with 12 bases spanning the gap. The CDR3 region is CASSSEGVNEQYF. CDR3 DNA: TGCGCCAGCAGCTCTGAGGGCGTCAACGAGCAGTACTTC.

The chain recombines TRBV5-1 with TRBJ2-3; 8 bases map to TRBD2. Germline V CDR1 and CDR2: SGHRS, YFSETQ. Trimming removed 1 base from V and 3 bases from J; junction bases left unmatched: 4. This CDR3 has 15 residues. DNA for the CDR3: TGCGCCAGCAGCTTGAGTCGGGGGGGTACAGATACGCAGTATTTT. It specifies CASSLSRGGTDTQYF.

The table lists this clone with a few counts. The V call is TRBV2, the J call TRBJ1-2, with D possibly matching TRBD1 (6 bases). CDR3 length equals 13 residues. V lost 5 bases to trimming and J lost 5 bases, with 12 bases between them. Germline values: CDR1 SNHLY, CDR2 FYNNEI. CDR3 coding DNA: TGTGCCAGCAGTCAGGGGTGGGATTATGGCTACACCTTC. Translating gives CASSQGWDYGYTF.

In this sample, this clone turned up once. V usage is TRBV10-1 and J usage is TRBJ1-2; TRBD1 aligns across 7 bases. There are 14 residues in the CDR3. Germline CDR1 is WNHNN and CDR2 is SYGVQD (reference sequence). The J segment lost 2 bases and the V segment lost 2 bases, leaving 2 bases of the junction unmatched. The CDR3: CASSERQGNYGYTF. As DNA, the CDR3 is TGCGCCAGCAGTGAGCGACAGGGCAACTATGGCTACACCTTC.

The chain recombines TRBV5-5 with TRBJ2-7; the D gene is possibly TRBD1 (6 bases). The CDR3 extends over 14 amino acids. Trimming stripped 0 bases from V and 1 base from J, with 8 bases between. Germline V lookup: CDR1 SGHKS, CDR2 YYEKEE (reference sequence). The CDR3 spells CASSLGGQSYEQYV. CDR3 nucleotides: TGTGCCAGCAGCTTGGGGGGGCAGTCCTACGAGCAGTACGTC.

This clone was detected a few times. The chain recombines TRBV28 with TRBJ2-1, with D maybe TRBD1 (5 bases). In germline, CDR1 is MDHEN, CDR2 SYDVKM. The CDR3 contains 12 residues. Trimming stripped 5 bases from V and 10 bases from J, with 12 bases between. The CDR3: CASSPRPGEQFF. For the CDR3, the DNA is TGTGCCAGCAGTCCCCGGCCAGGGGAGCAGTTCTTC.

The gene calls are TRBV6-1 and TRBJ1-1; D gene unclear. The V and J ends lost 2 bases and 3 bases respectively, with 10 bases between them. Per the germline V gene, CDR1 is MNHNS and CDR2 is SASEGT. The CDR3 has 14 amino acids. This CDR3 reads CASSEQVVHTEAFF. CDR3 DNA sequence: TGTGCCAGCAGTGAACAGGTAGTTCACACTGAAGCTTTCTTT.

The chain couples TRBV24-1 to TRBJ1-2, with 9 bases that match TRBD1. The CDR3 contains 14 residues. V was clipped by 4 bases and J by 7 bases; unmatched bases: 6. The germline V gene has CDR1 KGHDR and CDR2 SFDVKD. CDR3 in amino acids: CATSESGTGSGYTF. The CDR3, as DNA: TGTGCCACCAGTGAATCCGGGACAGGGAGTGGCTACACCTTC.

This chain uses TRBV6-6 with TRBJ1-5; 7 bases are shared with TRBD1. V shed 8 bases and J 5 bases; nucleotides not matched to a gene: 6. The germline V gene encodes CDR1 MNHNY and CDR2 SVGAGI (reference sequence). CDR3 length: 13 amino acids. CDR3 DNA sequence: TGTGCCAGCCACCAGGGGGGCTATCAGCCCCAGCATTTT. Translating gives CASHQGGYQPQHF.

V usage is TRBV3-1 (or the pseudogene TRBV3-2) and J usage is TRBJ2-5, with 8 positions matching TRBD1. This CDR3 is 16 amino acids long. Germline CDR1 and CDR2: LGHDT and YNNKEL (reference sequence). The J segment lost 5 bases and the V segment lost 0 bases, leaving 8 bases of the junction unmatched. The CDR3 region has the DNA TGTGCCAGCAGCCAAGAATCCAGGGGGCAATCGGAGACCCAGTACTTC. Its translation: CASSQESRGQSETQYF.